These 26 T cell receptor beta chains originate from one sample sequenced in a study of T cell changes during pregnancy in multiple sclerosis. Profiling relied on immunoSEQ multiplex PCR, and the TCRdb table lists in-frame clones only, not all of them. This sample has approximately 74,000 clones, with approximately 92% found just once. The sample was peripheral blood, taken before pregnancy. The receptor set was obtained from a female donor with multiple sclerosis, enrolled in a pregnancy study.

The chain links TRBV7-2 to TRBJ2-7; 7 bases line up with TRBD2. The germline V gene encodes CDR1 SGHTA and CDR2 FQGNSA. V was clipped by 0 bases and J by 0 bases; unmatched bases: 5. The CDR3 extends over 16 amino acids. CDR3 nucleotides: TGTGCCAGCAGCTTAGCGCAGGGCGGGAGCTCCTACGAGCAGTACTTC. It yields the protein CASSLAQGGSSYEQYF.

The V and J genes are TRBV9 and TRBJ2-7; TRBD1 agrees at 7 bases. Germline V gene sequence: CDR1 SGDLS, CDR2 YYNGEE. J lost 2 bases, V lost 4 bases, and 6 bases had no gene match. The CDR3 covers 14 residues. The CDR3 protein is CASSPGTAPYEQYF. The CDR3 DNA reads as TGTGCCAGCAGCCCCGGGACAGCCCCCTACGAGCAGTACTTC.

The rearrangement joins TRBV15 to TRBJ2-7, with 13 bases aligning to TRBD2. The V gene's germline CDR1 is LNHNV and CDR2 YYDKDF (reference sequence). CDR3 size: 13 residues. After removal of 9 bases from V and 5 bases from J, the junction contained 4 bases not matched to a gene. Written as DNA, the CDR3 is TGTGCCACGGCTGGACTAGCGGGAGACGAGCAGTACTTC. Translating it yields CATAGLAGDEQYF.

The rearrangement uses TRBV19 and TRBJ2-7; 8 bases agree with TRBD1. From germline, CDR1 is LNHDA and CDR2 SQIVND (reference sequence). The CDR3 has 18 residues. Losses at the gene ends were 5 bases for V and 3 bases for J; bases not matched to a gene: 18. CDR3 amino acids: CASSPGTGRTGPYYEQYF. DNA for the CDR3: TGTGCCAGTAGTCCGGGGACAGGCAGGACGGGACCGTACTACGAGCAGTACTTC.

This chain joins TRBV4-1 and TRBJ2-5; TRBD1 matches 9 bases. The CDR3 covers 17 residues. Germline V CDR1 and CDR2: MGHRA, YSYEKL. J was trimmed by 2 bases and V by 0 bases; bases with no gene match: 7. The CDR3 DNA is TGCGCCAGCAGCCAAGATTATCCGGGACAGGGACAAGAGACCCAGTACTTC. This translates into CASSQDYPGQGQETQYF.

The V gene is TRBV19, the J gene TRBJ1-3, with no clear D. V was cut by 5 bases and J by 0 bases, with 14 bases left in between. The germline gives CDR1 LNHDA, CDR2 SQIVND (reference sequence). This CDR3 has 16 residues. Here the CDR3 DNA reads TGTGCCAGTAGTTCTCTCAGGCCGAGCTCTGGAAACACCATATATTTT. This codes for CASSSLRPSSGNTIYF.

The chain combines TRBV6-5 with TRBJ2-5; possibly TRBD1 for D (6 bases). The CDR3 loop spans 16 amino acids. The V end was cut by 2 bases, the J end by 0 bases, with 13 bases between. Germline V CDR1 and CDR2: MNHEY, SVGAGI. The CDR3 bases are TGTGCCAGCAGTTACGGTAATACAGGGTACCAAGAGACCCAGTACTTC. Protein: CASSYGNTGYQETQYF.

This chain joins TRBV6-4 and TRBJ2-2; maybe TRBD1 (5 bases). Germline V gene data show CDR1 as MRHNA and CDR2 as SNTAGT. This CDR3 is built from 12 residues. V dropped 4 bases and J dropped 6 bases, with 6 bases sitting between them. CDR3 in amino acids: CASSGGPGELFF. In nucleotides, the CDR3 is TGTGCCAGCAGTGGGGGCCCCGGGGAGCTGTTTTTT.

This chain uses TRBV7-9 with TRBJ2-2, with D possibly being TRBD2 (5 bases). The V end lost 2 bases, the J end lost 3 bases, and 13 bases lay between the germline ends. Germline V lookup: CDR1 SEHNR, CDR2 FQNEAQ (reference sequence). The CDR3 is made up of 16 amino acids. CDR3: CASSLISGGYTGELFF. The CDR3 coding sequence is TGTGCCAGCAGCTTAATATCGGGCGGGTACACCGGGGAGCTGTTTTTT.

The chain has TRBV6-5 and TRBJ1-2; no reliable D call. Trimming removed 3 bases from V and 6 bases from J, with 11 bases in between. From germline, CDR1 is MNHEY and CDR2 SVGAGI. The CDR3 loop spans 13 amino acids. The CDR3 DNA is TGTGCCAGCAGTTATGGAGGGTACGATGGCTACACCTTC. Translated, it gives CASSYGGYDGYTF.

The V gene is TRBV5-6, the J gene TRBJ2-1, with 12 bases identical to TRBD2. Losses at the gene ends were 4 bases for V and 3 bases for J; bases not matched to a gene: 8. This CDR3 has 17 residues. Germline loops: CDR1 SGHDT, CDR2 YYEEEE. Written as DNA, the CDR3 is TGTGCCAGCAGCCTCCCCGGACTAGCGGGATTCTACAATGAGCAGTTCTTC. Its protein is CASSLPGLAGFYNEQFF.

The chain links TRBV4-3 to TRBJ1-5; D not certain. This CDR3 region has 15 residues. The V end was cut by 0 bases, the J end by 9 bases, with 15 bases between. Germline V CDR1 and CDR2: LGHNA, YSLEER. The CDR3 here is CASSQDRMLQSPQHF. CDR3 bases: TGCGCCAGCAGCCAAGATCGTATGTTACAGTCGCCCCAGCATTTT.

V is TRBV5-1 and J is TRBJ2-2; 8 bases are a match to TRBD2. V gave up 4 bases and J gave up 0 bases; unmatched junction bases: 5. Germline V gives CDR1 SGHRS, CDR2 YFSETQ. This CDR3 is built from 16 residues. The CDR3 region is CASSPGGGSNTGELFF. CDR3 coding DNA: TGCGCCAGCAGCCCCGGGGGGGGGTCGAACACCGGGGAGCTGTTTTTT.

The chain combines TRBV19 with TRBJ2-1, with 10 bases aligning to TRBD1. The CDR3 runs 16 residues. Germline V CDR1 and CDR2: LNHDA, SQIVND (reference sequence). J was trimmed by 4 bases and V by 7 bases; bases with no gene match: 10. DNA for the CDR3: TGTGCCAGTACCCACCGGGGGACAGGGGAATACAATGAGCAGTTCTTC. Its translation is CASTHRGTGEYNEQFF.

This chain uses TRBV19 with TRBJ1-2, with 9 bases aligning to TRBD1. The V segment lost 10 bases and the J segment 5 bases; nucleotides outside the gene matches: 8. Germline lookup yields CDR1 LNHDA and CDR2 SQIVND (reference sequence). The CDR3 has 13 residues. Here the CDR3 DNA reads TGTGCCACCTCAAAACAGGGGGCGTATGGCTACACCTTC. The encoded protein is CATSKQGAYGYTF.

V gene TRBV9 combines with J gene TRBJ2-7; 8 nucleotides line up with TRBD2. The CDR3 extends over 14 amino acids. J lost 4 bases, V lost 0 bases, and 3 bases had no gene match. The germline V gene encodes CDR1 SGDLS and CDR2 YYNGEE. The CDR3 sequence is CASSVGLASYEQYF. As DNA, the CDR3 is TGTGCCAGCAGCGTAGGACTAGCGAGTTACGAGCAGTACTTC.

The J gene is TRBJ2-3, the V gene TRBV7-3; 11 nucleotides agree with TRBD2. J was trimmed by 9 bases and V by 2 bases; bases with no gene match: 19. The germline V gene encodes CDR1 SGHTA and CDR2 FQGTGA. The CDR3 length is 19 residues. CDR3 DNA: TGTGCCAGCAGCTTAGCGACTCGTGAGACTAGCGGGGTTAAAAGAACGCAGTATTTT. Translating gives CASSLATRETSGVKRTQYF.

The gene calls are TRBV2 and TRBJ2-7, with 8 nucleotides matching TRBD2. Trimming took 9 bases from V and 3 from J; bases not matched to a gene: 4. This CDR3 contains 12 residues. CDR1 is SNHLY, CDR2 FYNNEI, per germline. The CDR3 loop reads CASRTSSYEQYF. The CDR3, as DNA: TGTGCCAGTAGGACTAGCAGCTACGAGCAGTACTTC.

The chain joins TRBV7-6 to TRBJ2-1; D is perhaps TRBD1 (6 bases). V was cut by 3 bases and J by 8 bases, with 17 bases left in between. Germline V gene lookup returns CDR1 SGHVS and CDR2 FNYEAQ. The CDR3 contains 15 residues. The CDR3 spells CASSFYAGAQDEQFF. The CDR3 coding sequence is TGTGCCAGCAGCTTTTATGCAGGGGCGCAGGATGAGCAGTTCTTC.

The chain has TRBV19 and TRBJ1-2; D is unresolved. V dropped 7 bases and J dropped 7 bases, with 19 bases sitting between them. Germline CDR1 reads LNHDA; CDR2 reads SQIVND (reference sequence). This CDR3 has 14 amino acids. CDR3: CASTRYGQFAGYTF. CDR3 nucleotides: TGTGCCAGTACTCGTTATGGCCAGTTTGCTGGCTACACCTTC.

This clone was picked up a small number of times. The rearrangement uses TRBV19 and TRBJ1-5; TRBD1 matches at 7 bases. This CDR3 comprises 15 residues. Germline V gives CDR1 LNHDA, CDR2 SQIVND (reference sequence). The trim removed 5 bases at V and 3 bases at J, leaving 7 bases unmatched. The DNA for the CDR3 is TGTGCCAGTAGTCCGACACAGGGGACCAATCAGCCCCAGCATTTT. Protein: CASSPTQGTNQPQHF.

The gene calls are TRBV5-1 and TRBJ2-1; no reliable D call. CDR1 is SGHRS and CDR2 is YFSETQ in the germline V gene. The CDR3 totals 13 residues. Trimming took 0 bases from V and 7 from J, leaving 8 bases between them. The DNA of the CDR3 is TGCGCCAGCAGCTTGGCCTCTAAGAATGAGCAGTTCTTC. Translation gives CASSLASKNEQFF.

The genes are TRBV27 and TRBJ2-5, with TRBD2 as a possible D gene (5 bases). The CDR3 totals 14 residues. Looked up from germline, CDR1 is MNHEY and CDR2 is SMNVEV (reference sequence). The germline V and J ends were trimmed by 5 bases and 3 bases, with 13 bases remaining between them. This chain's CDR3 is CASSLWAGEETQYF. The DNA for the CDR3 is TGTGCCAGCAGTCTCTGGGCCGGGGAAGAGACCCAGTACTTC.

The sample holds a few counts of this clone. The gene calls are TRBV11-2 and TRBJ2-7; possible D gene TRBD2, 6 bases. This CDR3 contains 14 residues. CDR1 is SGHAT, CDR2 FQNNGV, per germline. Trimming took 4 bases from V and 2 from J, leaving 12 bases between them. CDR3 loop: CASSSASVAYEQYF. DNA of the CDR3: TGTGCCAGCAGCTCAGCTAGCGTCGCCTACGAGCAGTACTTC. Looking up the rest from reference TRBV11-2 and TRBJ2-7 gives the full variable domain: EAGVAQSPRYKIIEKRQSVAFWCNPISGHATLYWYQQILGQGPKLLIQFQNNGVVDDSQLPKDRFSAERLKGVDSTLKIQPAKLEDSAVYLCASSSASVAYEQYFGPGTRLTVT.

V is TRBV7-2 and J is TRBJ2-1; a possible D gene is TRBD2 (6 bases). Germline V gene sequence: CDR1 SGHTA, CDR2 FQGNSA. The CDR3 loop spans 17 amino acids. V dropped 2 bases and J dropped 0 bases, with 14 bases sitting between them. The CDR3 reads CASSLIGGTGSYNEQFF. CDR3 sequence (DNA): TGTGCCAGCAGCTTAATTGGCGGGACTGGCTCCTACAATGAGCAGTTCTTC.

This clone was detected once. The gene calls are TRBV7-2 and TRBJ2-1; D not resolved. Trimming shortened V by 5 bases and J by 10 bases, and 12 bases separated the two germline ends. The CDR3 consists of 12 residues. Germline lookup yields CDR1 SGHTA and CDR2 FQGNSA. CDR3 coding DNA: TGTGCCAGCAGCCCTGGGCGAAGAGAGCAGTTCTTC. Translating it yields CASSPGRREQFF.